The 5 T cell receptor beta chains presented below share a single source sample, sequenced in a study of graft-versus-host responses after intestinal transplantation. The assay was immunoSEQ multiplex PCR, and TCRdb's table has in-frame clones only and misses some. The sample carries about 21,000 clones, approximately 92% recorded once. Source: PBMCs, taken around 270 days after intestinal transplant. The receptors here all came from a human patient who received an intestinal transplant, so some T cells may come from the graft donor.

V usage is TRBV21-1 and J usage is TRBJ1-2; the tabulated D call, TRBD1, remains unverified against the DNA. TRBV21-1 is a pseudogene segment. CDR3 length: 16 residues. This CDR3 reads CASSDALYRKTYGYTF. As DNA, the CDR3 is TGTGCCAGCAGTGACGCTCTATACAGAAAGACCTATGGCTACACCTTC.

This rearrangement joins TRBV9 to TRBJ2-1; TRBD2 is a possible D gene (5 bases). V lost 4 bases and J 7 bases, leaving 18 bases between the germline ends. The CDR3 loop spans 15 amino acids. Germline loops: CDR1 SGDLS, CDR2 YYNGEE. The CDR3 nucleotides read TGTGCCAGCAGCATAAGCCCGACCCCGGGGAATGAGCAGTTCTTC. It codes for CASSISPTPGNEQFF.

The chain recombines TRBV7-9 with TRBJ1-1; D may be TRBD1 (5 bases). In germline, CDR1 is SEHNR, CDR2 FQNEAQ (reference sequence). The CDR3 loop spans 16 amino acids. The ends were cut back, 3 bases at V and 3 bases at J, with 17 bases in the middle. The CDR3 DNA is TGTGCCAGCAGCTTCCCCGGGGGGAGGAAGGACACTGAAGCTTTCTTT. Residues: CASSFPGGRKDTEAFF.

This chain links TRBV7-9 with TRBJ2-1; the D is unclear. CDR1 is SEHNR, CDR2 FQNEAQ, per germline (reference sequence). Trimming pared 3 bases from V and 4 bases from J, leaving 16 bases between. The CDR3 sequence is 16 residues long. Here the CDR3 DNA reads TGTGCCAGCAGCTTGCTCAGCGAAAGGGATTACAATGAGCAGTTCTTC. Protein sequence: CASSLLSERDYNEQFF.

The V call is TRBV6-5, the J call TRBJ1-2; a possible D gene is TRBD1 (5 bases). The germline V and J ends were trimmed by 5 bases and 1 base, with 11 bases remaining between them. From germline, CDR1 is MNHEY and CDR2 SVGAGI. CDR3 size: 14 residues. This CDR3 is CASSRRQRNYGYTF. DNA of the CDR3: TGTGCCAGCAGTAGGAGACAGCGTAACTATGGCTACACCTTC.